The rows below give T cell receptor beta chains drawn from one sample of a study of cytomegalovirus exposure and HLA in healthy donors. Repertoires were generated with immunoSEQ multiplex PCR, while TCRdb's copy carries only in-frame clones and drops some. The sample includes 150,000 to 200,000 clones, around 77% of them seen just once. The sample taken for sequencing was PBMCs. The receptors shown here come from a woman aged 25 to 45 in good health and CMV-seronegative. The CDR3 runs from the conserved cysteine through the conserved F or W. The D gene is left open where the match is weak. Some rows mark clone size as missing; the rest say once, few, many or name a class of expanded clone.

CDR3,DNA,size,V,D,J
CASSLTYYGLRYYNSPLHF,TGTGCCAGCAGCTTAACCTACTACGGGTTAAGGTACTATAATTCACCCCTCCACTTT,-,TRBV11-3,-,TRBJ1-6
CASSLGGLAGAEQYF,TGTGCCAGCAGCTTAGGGGGACTAGCGGGAGCCGAGCAGTACTTC,-,TRBV7-7,TRBD2,TRBJ2-7
CASSKEFFPGSAKNIQYF,TGTGCCAGCAGCAAGGAGTTCTTTCCTGGGTCAGCCAAAAACATTCAGTACTTC,-,TRBV5-8,-,TRBJ2-4
CASRITVVGEKLFF,TGTGCCAGCAGAATCACAGTGGTCGGTGAAAAACTGTTTTTT,-,TRBV6-1,-,TRBJ1-4
CASSQNTGTGDYEQYF,TGTGCCAGCTCACAGAACACCGGGACAGGGGACTACGAGCAGTACTTC,-,TRBV18,TRBD1,TRBJ2-7
CASSEWGSAVSGANVLTF,TGTGCCAGCAGTGAATGGGGTAGCGCCGTCTCTGGGGCCAACGTCCTGACTTTC,-,TRBV25-1,-,TRBJ2-6
CSVESSGNTIYF,TGCAGCGTTGAGAGCTCTGGAAACACCATATATTTT,once,TRBV29-1,-,TRBJ1-3
CASSSPKLAKNIQYF,TGTGCCAGTAGTAGTCCGAAGCTAGCCAAAAACATTCAGTACTTC,-,TRBV19,-,TRBJ2-4
CASSVGTTGLGEKLFF,TGTGCCAGCAGCGTAGGGACTACTGGTTTAGGCGAAAAACTGTTTTTT,-,TRBV9,-,TRBJ1-4
CASSLTYEQYF,TGTGCCAGCAGCCTAACCTACGAGCAGTACTTC,-,TRBV14,-,TRBJ2-7
CATNWRFNNSPLHF,TGTGCCACTAACTGGAGATTCAATAATTCACCCCTCCACTTT,once,TRBV19,-,TRBJ1-6
CASSPHSNQPQHF,TGTGCCAGCTCACCCCATAGCAATCAGCCCCAGCATTTT,-,TRBV18,-,TRBJ1-5
CASSHRAQGETQYF,TGTGCCAGCAGTCACCGGGCTCAGGGGGAGACCCAGTACTTC,-,TRBV6-1,-,TRBJ2-5
CASSWASSTDTQYF,TGCGCCAGCAGCTGGGCCTCTAGCACAGATACGCAGTATTTT,-,TRBV5-1,-,TRBJ2-3
CASSYGPRRGAFF,TGTGCCAGCAGTTACGGGCCTCGTCGCGGGGCTTTCTTT,-,TRBV6-5,-,TRBJ1-1
CASSESGGDGYNEQFF,TGCGCCAGCAGTGAGTCCGGGGGGGATGGATACAATGAGCAGTTCTTC,few,TRBV10-1,TRBD2,TRBJ2-1
CASSFARLAGLSSYNEQFF,TGCGCCAGCAGCTTTGCGAGACTAGCGGGATTATCCTCCTACAATGAGCAGTTCTTC,-,TRBV5-1,TRBD2,TRBJ2-1
CASSLRETANTGELFF,TGTGCCAGCAGTTTGCGCGAGACAGCCAACACCGGGGAGCTGTTTTTT,-,TRBV2,-,TRBJ2-2
CASSIGLASTDTQYF,TGTGCCAGTAGTATCGGACTAGCGAGCACAGATACGCAGTATTTT,-,TRBV19,TRBD2,TRBJ2-3
CSVSREETQYF,TGCAGCGTTTCGCGAGAGGAGACGCAGTATTTT,-,TRBV29-1,-,TRBJ2-3
CASRLAGGGELFF,TGTGCCAGCAGACTAGCGGGAGGCGGGGAGCTGTTTTTT,-,TRBV27,TRBD2,TRBJ2-2
CASSPEGGTGMNTEAFF,TGTGCCAGCAGCCCCGAGGGGGGGACAGGAATGAACACTGAAGCTTTCTTT,-,TRBV9,TRBD1,TRBJ1-1
CASSFGEETQYF,TGTGCCAGCAGCTTTGGAGAAGAGACCCAGTACTTC,-,TRBV11-2,-,TRBJ2-5
CASSGTSGRAHEQYF,TGTGCCAGCAGTGGTACTAGCGGGAGGGCCCACGAGCAGTACTTC,-,TRBV2,TRBD2,TRBJ2-7
CASSSGGQGMWKLFF,TGTGCCAGCAGCTCCGGGGGACAGGGAATGTGGAAACTGTTTTTT,few,TRBV7-8,TRBD1,TRBJ1-4
CASSLDSGRNTGELFF,TGTGCCAGCAGCTTGGATAGCGGGAGGAACACCGGGGAGCTGTTTTTT,-,TRBV7-6,TRBD2,TRBJ2-2
CASSSATSGSYNEQFF,TGTGCCAGCAGTTCCGCCACTAGCGGTTCCTACAATGAGCAGTTCTTC,-,TRBV6-5,TRBD2,TRBJ2-1
CASSHGLAGNYEQYF,TGTGCCAGCAGCCATGGACTAGCGGGAAACTACGAGCAGTACTTC,-,TRBV5-6,TRBD2,TRBJ2-7
CASSPGLKGVSMNTEAFF,TGTGCCAGCAGCCCCGGCCTGAAGGGGGTAAGCATGAACACTGAAGCTTTCTTT,-,TRBV5-4,-,TRBJ1-1
CASTPVQALYNEQFF,TGCGCCAGCACCCCCGTTCAGGCCCTATACAATGAGCAGTTCTTC,once,TRBV4-1,-,TRBJ2-1
CASSMAPGQGGRGYTF,TGTGCCAGTAGTATGGCCCCGGGACAGGGAGGTCGGGGCTACACCTTC,-,TRBV19,TRBD1,TRBJ1-2
CASSFGGSSYNEQFF,TGTGCCAGCAGCTTCGGGGGTAGCTCCTACAATGAGCAGTTCTTC,-,TRBV7-3,-,TRBJ2-1
CASSPPGTRYQETQYF,TGTGCCAGCAGCCCGCCCGGGACACGGTACCAAGAGACCCAGTACTTC,-,TRBV7-2,-,TRBJ2-5
CSVGGTARNTGELFF,TGCAGCGTTGGAGGGACTGCTAGAAACACCGGGGAGCTGTTTTTT,-,TRBV29-1,-,TRBJ2-2
CASSPKRGSNTEAFF,TGTGCCAGCAGCCCCAAACGGGGGTCGAACACTGAAGCTTTCTTT,-,TRBV11-2,-,TRBJ1-1
CASSHSSQNNEKLFF,TGTGCCAGCAGCCATAGTTCTCAAAATAATGAAAAACTGTTTTTT,-,TRBV7-2,-,TRBJ1-4
CASSSHEGLLGYPF,TGTGCCAGCAGCTCCCACGAGGGCTTATTAGGCTACCCCTTC,-,TRBV7-9,-,TRBJ1-2
CASSQLIGVSANYGYTF,TGTGCCAGCAGCCAACTCATCGGGGTATCCGCTAACTATGGCTACACCTTC,-,TRBV4-2,-,TRBJ1-2